These 13 T cell receptor beta chains were sequenced from one sample in a study of blood T cell repertoires in COVID-19. TCRdb's copy holds only in-frame clones and misses some; the assay was immunoSEQ multiplex PCR. This sample has about 210,000 clones, with about 85% found just once. The source material was PBMCs or T cells enriched from blood (not recorded which). The receptors were gathered from a man aged 35-49 years who had recovered from COVID-19.

This clone has only a few counts. The chain carries TRBV19 and TRBJ1-1, with D maybe TRBD1 (6 bases). Germline lookup yields CDR1 LNHDA and CDR2 SQIVND (reference sequence). Trimming took off 3 bases at V and 2 bases at J, with 7 bases between the two ends. CDR3 length equals 13 residues. In DNA, the CDR3 is TGTGCCAGTAGTATGGACAGCAACACTGAAGCTTTCTTT. Translation: CASSMDSNTEAFF.

V is TRBV9 and J is TRBJ2-7, with TRBD2 matching 7 bases. Germline V gene sequence: CDR1 SGDLS, CDR2 YYNGEE. The CDR3 runs to 16 residues. Germline trimming cut 3 bases from V and 3 bases from J; bases unmatched to any gene: 12. The CDR3, as DNA: TGTGCCAGCAGCGAGGGCGGGGCGGGAGCCCTCTACGAGCAGTACTTC. As protein: CASSEGGAGALYEQYF.

V and J are TRBV7-8 and TRBJ1-1; D is unresolved. Germline V CDR1 and CDR2: SGHVS, FQNEAQ. The CDR3 is 13 amino acids. V was clipped by 5 bases and J by 5 bases, with 12 bases between them. CDR3 DNA sequence: TGTGCCAGCAGCCTGGGAGTAGGAACTGAAGCTTTCTTT. This sequence encodes CASSLGVGTEAFF.

The chain has TRBV18 and TRBJ2-7, with 8 bases fitting TRBD2. This CDR3 contains 14 residues. Germline loops: CDR1 KGHSH, CDR2 LQKENI. V was pared by 0 bases and J by 4 bases, with 2 bases of the junction left unmatched. In DNA, the CDR3 is TGTGCCAGCTCACCACCGAGCGGGAGTTACGAGCAGTACTTC. This gives the protein CASSPPSGSYEQYF.

This clone has just one count. The V call is TRBV3-1 (or the pseudogene TRBV3-2), the J call TRBJ2-7; 10 bases agree with TRBD1. With 3 bases clipped from V and 5 bases from J, the junction kept 4 bases outside the gene matches. The CDR3 extends over 14 amino acids. Germline assignment: CDR1 LGHDT and CDR2 YNNKEL (reference sequence). CDR3 in DNA: TGTGCCAGCAGCCAGGGGACAGGGGACCACGAGCAGTACTTC. As protein: CASSQGTGDHEQYF.

The J gene is TRBJ1-4, the V gene TRBV6-5, with TRBD1 matching 9 bases. Trimming took 6 bases from V and 9 from J; bases not matched to a gene: 8. CDR3 length equals 14 residues. Germline assignment: CDR1 MNHEY and CDR2 SVGAGI. In DNA, the CDR3 is TGTGCCAGCAGCCAGCAAGGGACAGGGAAAAAACTGTTTTTT. Translation gives CASSQQGTGKKLFF.

The chain recombines TRBV5-1 with TRBJ1-4; D not resolved. Per germline, CDR1 SGHRS and CDR2 YFSETQ. The V gene lost 1 base and the J gene lost 7 bases, with 11 bases spanning the gap. The CDR3 is made up of 14 amino acids. The CDR3 DNA sequence: TGCGCCAGCAGCTTGACGGGTTGGAGTGAAAAACTGTTTTTT. Its translation: CASSLTGWSEKLFF.

CDR3 loop: CASSHGGVTEAFF. CDR3 DNA sequence: TGTGCCAGCAGTCATGGGGGGGTCACTGAAGCTTTCTTT. The chain combines TRBV12-3 or TRBV12-4 with TRBJ1-1, with TRBD1 as a possible D gene (5 bases). This CDR3 region has 13 residues. Trimming removed 5 bases from V and 4 bases from J, with 11 bases in between.

A remark on this clone: This sample includes further DNA sequences coding for the same CDR3. The J gene is TRBJ2-7, the V gene TRBV28; perhaps TRBD1 as D (6 bases). V lost 3 bases and J lost 6, with 6 bases in between. The CDR3 is made up of 11 amino acids. Germline V gene sequence: CDR1 MDHEN, CDR2 SYDVKM. CDR3 region: CASSFRGEQYF. As DNA, the CDR3 is TGTGCCAGCAGTTTCAGGGGCGAGCAGTACTTC.

This clone occurred a few times. This sequence joins TRBV20-1 and TRBJ2-5; D is undetermined. Looked up from germline, CDR1 is DFQATT and CDR2 is SNEGSKA (reference sequence). The CDR3 contains 13 residues. Trimming removed 3 bases at V and 0 bases at J, with 8 bases between. CDR3 sequence (DNA): TGCAGTGCTAGTGAGAGCTACCAAGAGACCCAGTACTTC. As protein: CSASESYQETQYF.

The V call is TRBV18, the J call TRBJ1-4, with unresolved D. The V end lost 3 bases, the J end lost 0 bases, and 8 bases lay between the germline ends. Germline V CDR1 and CDR2: KGHSH, LQKENI. The CDR3 has 15 amino acids. The CDR3 nucleotides read TGTGCCAGCTCACCCGGGAGTTCAACTAATGAAAAACTGTTTTTT. Translating gives CASSPGSSTNEKLFF.

This chain uses TRBV9 with TRBJ2-3; 8 bases match TRBD1. Germline trimming cut 3 bases from V and 3 bases from J; bases unmatched to any gene: 6. The CDR3 is 15 residues long. Germline V gene data show CDR1 as SGDLS and CDR2 as YYNGEE. CDR3 sequence (DNA): TGTGCCAGCAGCGCCGACAGGGGACAGACAGATACGCAGTATTTT. Encoded protein: CASSADRGQTDTQYF.

The gene calls are TRBV14 and TRBJ1-2; unclear D gene. Germline V gene data show CDR1 as SGHDN and CDR2 as FVKESK. The CDR3 consists of 13 residues. Trimming pared 0 bases from V and 3 bases from J, leaving 5 bases between. CDR3 amino acids: CASSQETDYGYTF. The CDR3, as DNA: TGTGCCAGCAGCCAAGAAACAGACTATGGCTACACCTTC. Full variable domain (rest looked up from reference TRBV14 and TRBJ1-2): EAGVTQFPSHSVIEKGQTVTLRCDPISGHDNLYWYRRVMGKEIKFLLHFVKESKQDESGMPNNRFLAERTGGTYSTLKVQPAELEDSGVYFCASSQETDYGYTFGSGTRLTVV.